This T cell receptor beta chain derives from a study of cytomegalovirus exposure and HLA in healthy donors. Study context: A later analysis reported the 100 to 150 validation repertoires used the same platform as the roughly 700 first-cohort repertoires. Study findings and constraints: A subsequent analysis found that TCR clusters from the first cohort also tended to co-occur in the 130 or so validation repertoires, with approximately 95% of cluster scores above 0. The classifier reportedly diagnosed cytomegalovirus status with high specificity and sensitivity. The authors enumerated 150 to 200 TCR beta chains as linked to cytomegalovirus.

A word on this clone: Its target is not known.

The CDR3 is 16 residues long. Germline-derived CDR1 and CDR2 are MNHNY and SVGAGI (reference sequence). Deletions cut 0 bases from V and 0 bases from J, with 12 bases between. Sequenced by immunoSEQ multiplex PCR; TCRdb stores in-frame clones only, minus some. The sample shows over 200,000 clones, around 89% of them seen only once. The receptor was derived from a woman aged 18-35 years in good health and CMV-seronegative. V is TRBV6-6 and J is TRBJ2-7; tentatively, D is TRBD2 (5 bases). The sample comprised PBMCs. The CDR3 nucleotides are TGTGCCAGCAGTTACTCCGGGAAACAACACTCCTACGAGCAGTACGTC. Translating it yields CASSYSGKQHSYEQYV.